Listed below are T cell receptor beta chains from one sample, sequenced in a study of blood T cell repertoires in COVID-19. The protocol was immunoSEQ multiplex PCR, while the TCRdb copy is restricted to in-frame clones and leaves out a portion. This table holds some 130,000 clones, 75% to 90% found once. The sequenced sample consisted of peripheral blood. Source of these receptors: a woman between 45 and 60 years old who had recovered from COVID-19. CDR3s include the opening cysteine and the closing phenylalanine or tryptophan. The order of the fields is J gene, D gene, V gene, clone size, CDR3 protein, CDR3 DNA. A D gene is named only where the DNA matches it firmly. The size field is filled for only some rows; it gives once, few, many or a size class.

TRBJ2-7 NA TRBV4-2 NA CASSQDWDSYYEQYF TGTGCCAGCAGCCAAGACTGGGACTCCTATTACGAGCAGTACTTC
TRBJ1-1 NA TRBV4-2 NA CASSQPDRNTEAFF TGTGCCAGCAGCCAACCCGACAGGAACACTGAAGCTTTCTTT
TRBJ2-7 TRBD1 TRBV19 NA CASSVQGAGEQYF TGTGCCAGTAGTGTTCAGGGGGCAGGGGAGCAGTACTTC
TRBJ2-7 TRBD1 TRBV27 NA CASSVDRDRLEQYF TGTGCCAGCAGTGTGGACAGGGATCGCCTCGAGCAGTACTTC
TRBJ2-7 TRBD2 TRBV11-2 NA CASSKERGHEQYF TGTGCCAGCTCTAAGGAGCGGGGGCACGAGCAGTACTTC
TRBJ2-4 TRBD2 TRBV4-1 NA CASSPRSASGGTEYF TGCGCCAGCAGCCCCCGGTCGGCTAGCGGGGGGACCGAGTACTTC
TRBJ1-4 NA TRBV7-3 NA CASSTAGRLEKLFF TGTGCCAGCAGCACAGCAGGGAGGCTCGAAAAACTGTTTTTT
TRBJ1-2 TRBD1 TRBV15 NA CATSRKRTGRNYGYTF TGTGCCACCAGCAGAAAAAGGACAGGGCGTAACTATGGCTACACCTTC
TRBJ2-1 TRBD2 TRBV3-1/TRBV3-2 once CASSQRRTSLDNEQFF TGTGCCAGCAGCCAAAGGAGGACTAGCCTCGACAATGAGCAGTTCTTC
TRBJ2-3 NA TRBV12-3/TRBV12-4 few CASSHSSVDTQYF TGTGCCAGCAGTCACTCTAGCGTGGATACGCAGTATTTT
TRBJ2-5 NA TRBV7-2 NA CASRQGKWTQYF TGTGCCAGCAGACAGGGCAAATGGACCCAGTACTTC
TRBJ1-2 NA TRBV7-2 NA CASSLGQNYGYTF TGTGCCAGCAGCTTAGGACAGAACTATGGCTACACCTTC
TRBJ2-5 TRBD2 TRBV5-1 NA CASSQGLAGGSSETQYF TGCGCCAGCAGCCAAGGACTAGCGGGAGGTTCCTCAGAGACCCAGTACTTC
TRBJ2-5 TRBD1 TRBV7-2 NA CASSLGLPGTGGETQYF TGTGCCAGCAGCTTAGGCCTCCCCGGGACAGGTGGGGAGACCCAGTACTTC
TRBJ2-7 NA TRBV27 many CASRLAGTYEQYF TGTGCCAGCAGACTTGCAGGGACCTACGAGCAGTACTTC
TRBJ2-5 TRBD2 TRBV2 NA CALERESRETQYF TGTGCCTTAGAGCGGGAGTCTCGGGAGACCCAGTACTTC
TRBJ1-1 NA TRBV11-2 NA CASSLGLRTEAFF TGTGCCAGCAGCTTAGGCTTGCGGACTGAAGCTTTCTTT